Sequencing of this T cell receptor (beta chain) was carried out in a study of lymphopenia after photon versus proton radiotherapy. Assay used: immunoSEQ multiplex PCR; TCRdb lists only in-frame clones, some missing. This sample has 75,000 to 95,000 clones, with 65% to 85% found just once. The count of this clone is one. Germline CDR1 MGHRA, CDR2 YSYEKL. V lost 2 bases to trimming and J lost 3 bases, with 19 bases between them. The CDR3 spans 17 residues. This chain joins TRBV4-1 and TRBJ1-2; D is uncertain. This receptor was identified in a man in his sixties with pancreatic cancer. The material was peripheral blood, obtained from a patient treated with proton-based radiotherapy. The CDR3 loop is CASSQHAGGRQDYGYTF. DNA of the CDR3: TGCGCCAGCAGCCAACACGCTGGAGGCCGGCAGGACTATGGCTACACCTTC.